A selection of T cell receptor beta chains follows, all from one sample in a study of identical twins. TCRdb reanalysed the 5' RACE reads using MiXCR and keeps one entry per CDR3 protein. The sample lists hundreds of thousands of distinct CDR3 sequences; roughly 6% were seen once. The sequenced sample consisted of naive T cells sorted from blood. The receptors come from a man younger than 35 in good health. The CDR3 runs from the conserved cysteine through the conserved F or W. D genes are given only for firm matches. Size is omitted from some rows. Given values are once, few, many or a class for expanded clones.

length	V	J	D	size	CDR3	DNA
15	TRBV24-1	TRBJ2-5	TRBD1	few	CATSEPGTGIETQYF	TGTGCCACCAGTGAGCCCGGGACAGGGATCGAGACCCAGTACTTC
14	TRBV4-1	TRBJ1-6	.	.	CASRPGVQNSPLHF	TGCGCCAGCCGTCCAGGGGTGCAGAATTCACCCCTCCACTTT
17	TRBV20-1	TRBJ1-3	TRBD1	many	CSASYGQGLRRGNTIYF	TGCAGTGCTAGTTATGGACAGGGCCTCAGAAGGGGAAACACCATATATTTT
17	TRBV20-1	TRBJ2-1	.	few	CSARDRSVGAAYNEQFF	TGCAGTGCTAGAGATCGCTCAGTGGGAGCGGCCTACAATGAGCAGTTCTTC
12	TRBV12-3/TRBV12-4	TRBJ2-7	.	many	CASSRPTGEQYF	TGTGCCAGCAGTCGACCGACGGGGGAGCAGTACTTC
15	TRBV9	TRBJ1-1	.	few	CASSVTEGIGTEAFF	TGTGCCAGCAGCGTCACAGAGGGGATAGGCACTGAAGCTTTCTTT
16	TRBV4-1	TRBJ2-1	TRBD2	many	CASSQISGSPYNEQFF	TGCGCCAGCAGCCAAATCAGCGGGAGTCCTTACAATGAGCAGTTCTTC
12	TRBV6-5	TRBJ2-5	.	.	CASSTGAETQYF	TGTGCCAGCAGTACGGGAGCCGAGACCCAGTACTTC
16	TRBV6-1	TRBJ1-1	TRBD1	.	CASRRPGQGAGTEAFF	TGTGCCAGCAGAAGACCGGGACAGGGGGCGGGCACTGAAGCTTTCTTT
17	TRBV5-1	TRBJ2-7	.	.	CASSLAYPGTGPYEQYF	TGCGCCAGCAGCTTGGCATACCCCGGGACCGGACCCTACGAGCAGTACTTC
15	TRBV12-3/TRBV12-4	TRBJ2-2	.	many	CASLTWGMSTGELFF	TGTGCCAGCCTAACGTGGGGTATGAGCACCGGGGAGCTGTTTTTT
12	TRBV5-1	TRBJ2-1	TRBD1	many	CATGTGVNEQFF	TGCGCCACCGGGACAGGGGTCAATGAGCAGTTCTTC
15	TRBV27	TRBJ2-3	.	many	CASSFLRVDTDTQYF	TGTGCCAGCAGTTTCTTGCGGGTAGACACAGATACGCAGTATTTT
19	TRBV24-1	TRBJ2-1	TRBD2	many	CATSNPSALPGLEDNEQFF	TGTGCCACCAGTAACCCCTCGGCACTCCCCGGACTAGAAGACAATGAGCAGTTCTTC
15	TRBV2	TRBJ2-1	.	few	CASIVAPSSYNEQFF	TGTGCCAGCATAGTGGCGCCGAGCTCCTACAATGAGCAGTTCTTC
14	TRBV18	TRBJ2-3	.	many	CASSQIQDTDTQYF	TGTGCCAGCTCACAAATACAGGATACAGATACGCAGTATTTT
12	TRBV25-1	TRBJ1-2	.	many	CASRAGIYGYTF	TGTGCCAGCAGGGCGGGAATCTATGGCTACACCTTC
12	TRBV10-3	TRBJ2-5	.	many	CAISEQKETQYF	TGTGCCATCAGCGAGCAGAAAGAGACCCAGTACTTC
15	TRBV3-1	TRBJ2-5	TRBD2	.	CASSPSGPYQETQYF	TGTGCCAGCAGCCCTAGCGGGCCGTACCAAGAGACCCAGTACTTC
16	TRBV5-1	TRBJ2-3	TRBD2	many	CASSPPTSGSADTQYF	TGCGCCAGCAGCCCCCCGACTAGCGGGAGCGCAGATACGCAGTATTTT
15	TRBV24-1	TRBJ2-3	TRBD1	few	CATSSPGGVADTQYF	TGTGCCACCAGCTCCCCAGGGGGCGTCGCAGATACGCAGTATTTT
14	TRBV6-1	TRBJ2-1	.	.	CASSSPSSRYEQFF	TGTGCCAGCAGCTCGCCCTCGTCAAGGTATGAGCAGTTCTTC
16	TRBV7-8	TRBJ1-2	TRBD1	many	CASSKTPGQGGYGYTF	TGTGCCAGCAGCAAAACACCGGGACAGGGAGGCTATGGCTACACCTTC
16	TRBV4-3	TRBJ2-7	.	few	CASSQGVGGTPYEQYF	TGCGCCAGCAGCCAAGGGGTTGGGGGGACGCCCTACGAGCAGTACTTC
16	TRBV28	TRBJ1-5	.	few	CASSLRRGPGNQPQHF	TGTGCCAGCAGTTTACGGCGGGGGCCGGGCAATCAGCCCCAGCATTTT
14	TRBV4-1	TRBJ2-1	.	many	CASSQVLARNEQFF	TGCGCCAGCAGCCAAGTGCTAGCCCGCAATGAGCAGTTCTTC
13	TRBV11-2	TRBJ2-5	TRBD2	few	CASGWEGRETQYF	TGTGCCAGCGGGTGGGAGGGCCGTGAGACCCAGTACTTC
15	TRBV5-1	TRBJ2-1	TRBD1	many	CASSLEDRVRFEQFF	TGCGCCAGCAGCTTAGAAGACAGGGTACGTTTTGAGCAGTTCTTC
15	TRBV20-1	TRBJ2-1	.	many	CSAKLQGNTYNEQFF	TGCAGTGCTAAACTACAGGGAAATACCTACAATGAGCAGTTCTTC
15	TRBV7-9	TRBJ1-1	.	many	CASSLALRRNTEAFF	TGTGCCAGCAGCTTAGCGCTAAGGAGGAACACTGAAGCTTTCTTT
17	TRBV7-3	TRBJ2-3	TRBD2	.	CASSLGTSGRASDTQYF	TGTGCCAGCAGCTTAGGGACTAGCGGGAGGGCCTCGGATACGCAGTATTTT
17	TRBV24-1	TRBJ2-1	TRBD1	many	CATSNIDRVGSYNEQFF	TGTGCCACCAGTAATATCGACAGGGTAGGGTCCTACAATGAGCAGTTCTTC
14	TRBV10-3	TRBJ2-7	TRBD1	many	CATGTGGAGYEQYF	TGTGCCACCGGGACAGGGGGCGCGGGCTACGAGCAGTACTTC
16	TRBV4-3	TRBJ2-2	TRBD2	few	CASSQGTGGVGGELFF	TGCGCCAGCAGCCAAGGAACGGGAGGAGTTGGCGGGGAGCTGTTTTTT
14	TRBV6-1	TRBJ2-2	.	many	CASSGGQYTGELFF	TGTGCCAGCAGTGGGGGACAATACACCGGGGAGCTGTTTTTT
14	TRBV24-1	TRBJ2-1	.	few	CATSPSGSYNEQFF	TGTGCCACCAGCCCTTCCGGCTCCTACAATGAGCAGTTCTTC
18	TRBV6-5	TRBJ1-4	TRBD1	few	CASSYSGQGVARLEKLFF	TGTGCCAGCAGTTACTCGGGTCAGGGGGTCGCGAGGTTGGAAAAACTGTTTTTT
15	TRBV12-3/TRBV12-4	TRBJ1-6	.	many	CASSFQGTYNSPLHF	TGTGCCAGCAGTTTTCAGGGCACCTATAATTCACCCCTCCACTTT
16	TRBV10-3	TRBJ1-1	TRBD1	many	CAIRPDRGRKDTEAFF	TGTGCCATCAGACCGGACAGGGGGCGCAAGGACACTGAAGCTTTCTTT
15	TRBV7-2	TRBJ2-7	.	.	CASSLITDPWYEQYF	TGTGCCAGCAGCTTGATAACTGACCCCTGGTACGAGCAGTACTTC